This note documents a single TCR beta chain sequence. Produced via immunoSEQ multiplex PCR; TCRdb's table is partial and in-frame only. Among about 82,000 clones listed, about 90% were seen once. CDR1 and CDR2 from the germline V gene are MNHEY and SVGAGI. V lost 6 bases to trimming and J lost 2 bases; unmatched junction nucleotides: 6. The CDR3 consists of 15 residues. The data stem from a study of identifying expanded T cells in peripheral blood. Sequenced sample: blood. This TCR was sampled from a person aged 18 to 75 in good health. The J gene is TRBJ1-2, the V gene TRBV6-5; TRBD1 agrees at 10 bases. The CDR3 sequence is CASSPRQGANYGYTF. CDR3 in DNA: TGTGCCAGCAGCCCGCGACAGGGGGCAAACTATGGCTACACCTTC.